This record concerns one TCR beta chain sequence. Assay used: immunoSEQ multiplex PCR; TCRdb lists only in-frame clones, some missing. This table has under 80,000 clones, 88% appearing once. The data belong to a study of OX40 agonist ivuxolimab in advanced cancers. The sample was CD4+ or CD8+ T cells sorted from blood, taken in a trial of the OX40 agonist ivuxolimab. This TCR derives from an adult with an advanced solid tumor such as melanoma, head and neck, liver or kidney cancer.

The CDR3 DNA reads TGTGCCAGCCATCGACAGCCCTATGGCTACACCTTC. Translated: CASHRQPYGYTF. This rearrangement joins TRBV28 to TRBJ1-2; possibly TRBD1 for D (5 bases). This CDR3 spans 12 amino acids. V was pared by 8 bases and J by 4 bases, with 11 bases between. Germline-derived CDR1 and CDR2 are MDHEN and SYDVKM.